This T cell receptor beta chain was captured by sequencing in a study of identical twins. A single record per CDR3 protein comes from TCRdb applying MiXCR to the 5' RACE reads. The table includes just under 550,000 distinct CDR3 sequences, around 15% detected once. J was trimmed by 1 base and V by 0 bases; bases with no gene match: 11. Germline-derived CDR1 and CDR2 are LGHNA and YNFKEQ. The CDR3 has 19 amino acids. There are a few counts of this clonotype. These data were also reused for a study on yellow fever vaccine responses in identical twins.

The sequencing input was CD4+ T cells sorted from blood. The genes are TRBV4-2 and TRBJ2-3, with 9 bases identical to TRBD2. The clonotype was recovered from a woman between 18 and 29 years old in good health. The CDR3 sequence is CASSQDLLAGSFGTDTQYF. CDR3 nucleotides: TGTGCCAGCAGCCAAGATTTGCTAGCGGGATCGTTTGGCACAGATACGCAGTATTTT.